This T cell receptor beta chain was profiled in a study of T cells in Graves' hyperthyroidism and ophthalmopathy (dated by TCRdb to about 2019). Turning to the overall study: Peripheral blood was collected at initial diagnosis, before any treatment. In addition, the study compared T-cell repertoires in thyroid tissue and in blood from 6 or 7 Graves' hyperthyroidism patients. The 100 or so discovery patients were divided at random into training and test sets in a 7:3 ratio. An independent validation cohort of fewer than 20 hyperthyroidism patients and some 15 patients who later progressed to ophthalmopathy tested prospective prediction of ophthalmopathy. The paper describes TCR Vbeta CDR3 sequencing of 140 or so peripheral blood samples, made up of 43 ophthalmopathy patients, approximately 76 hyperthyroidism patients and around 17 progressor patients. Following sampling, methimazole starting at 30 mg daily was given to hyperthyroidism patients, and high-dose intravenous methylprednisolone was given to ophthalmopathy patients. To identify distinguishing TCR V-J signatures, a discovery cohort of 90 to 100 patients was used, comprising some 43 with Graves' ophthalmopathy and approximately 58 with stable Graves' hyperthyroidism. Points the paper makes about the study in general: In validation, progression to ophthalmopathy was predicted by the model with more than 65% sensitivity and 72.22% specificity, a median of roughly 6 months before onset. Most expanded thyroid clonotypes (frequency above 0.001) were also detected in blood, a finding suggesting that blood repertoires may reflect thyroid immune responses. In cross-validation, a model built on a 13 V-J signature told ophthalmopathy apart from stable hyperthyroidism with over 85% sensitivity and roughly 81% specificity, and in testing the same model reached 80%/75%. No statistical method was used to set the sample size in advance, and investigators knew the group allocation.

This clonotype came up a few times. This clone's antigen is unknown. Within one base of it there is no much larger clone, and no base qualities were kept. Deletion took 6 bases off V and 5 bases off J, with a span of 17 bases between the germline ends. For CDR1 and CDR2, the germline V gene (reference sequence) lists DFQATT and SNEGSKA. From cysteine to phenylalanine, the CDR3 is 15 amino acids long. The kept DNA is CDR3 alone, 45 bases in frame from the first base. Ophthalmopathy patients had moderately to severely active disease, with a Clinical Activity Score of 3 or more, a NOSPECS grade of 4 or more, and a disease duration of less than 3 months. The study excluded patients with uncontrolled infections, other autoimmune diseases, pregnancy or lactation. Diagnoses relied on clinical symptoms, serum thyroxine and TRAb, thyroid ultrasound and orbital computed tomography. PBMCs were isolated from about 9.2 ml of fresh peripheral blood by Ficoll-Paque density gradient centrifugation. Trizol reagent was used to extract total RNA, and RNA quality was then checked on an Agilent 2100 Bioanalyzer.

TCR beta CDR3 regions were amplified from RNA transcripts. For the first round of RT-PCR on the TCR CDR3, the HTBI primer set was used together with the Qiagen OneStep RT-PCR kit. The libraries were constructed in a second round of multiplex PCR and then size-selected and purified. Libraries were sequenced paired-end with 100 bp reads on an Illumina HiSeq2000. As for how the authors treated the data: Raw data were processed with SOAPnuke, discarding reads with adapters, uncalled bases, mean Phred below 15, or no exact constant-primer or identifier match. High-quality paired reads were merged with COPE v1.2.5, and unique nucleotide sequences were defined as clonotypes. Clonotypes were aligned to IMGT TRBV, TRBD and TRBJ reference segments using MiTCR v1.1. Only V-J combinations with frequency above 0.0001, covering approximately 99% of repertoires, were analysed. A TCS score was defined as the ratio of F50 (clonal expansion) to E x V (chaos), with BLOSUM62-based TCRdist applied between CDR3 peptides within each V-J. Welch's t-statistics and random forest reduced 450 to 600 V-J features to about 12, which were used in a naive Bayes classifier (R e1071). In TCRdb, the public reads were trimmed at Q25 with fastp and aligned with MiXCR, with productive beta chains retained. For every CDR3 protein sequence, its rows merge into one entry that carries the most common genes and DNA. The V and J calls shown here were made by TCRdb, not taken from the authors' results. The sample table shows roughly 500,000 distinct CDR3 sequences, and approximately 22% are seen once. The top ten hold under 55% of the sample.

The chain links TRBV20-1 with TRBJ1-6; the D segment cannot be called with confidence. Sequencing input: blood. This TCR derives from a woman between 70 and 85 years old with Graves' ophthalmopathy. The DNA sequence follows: TGCAGTGCCCCCCTGGTAGGGAGAAATAATTCACCCCTCCACTTT. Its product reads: CSAPLVGRNNSPLHF.